This record concerns one TCR beta chain sequence. Its antigen is unidentified. This sample stems from a study of shared clonotypes between healthy human individuals. Study observations and caveats: Clonotypes shared by all four sorted-subset donors had higher generation probabilities than non-shared clonotypes.

Sorted-subset replicate PCRs used 200 ng DNA, some 33,000 T cell genomes. Data came from immunoSEQ multiplex PCR; TCRdb stores just in-frame clones and leaves some out. The sample lists under 2,000,000 clones; approximately 95% were seen once. Between the trimmed V and J ends, which lost 0 bases and 3 bases, there was a span of 4 bases. This CDR3 is 13 amino acids long. Positive CCR7 selection of CD45RO-negative cells yielded the naive CD8 cells, and terminally differentiated effector memory CD45RA+ cells were excluded. All participating donors were Caucasian adults from Nashville, Tennessee. The receptor comes from a man aged 18-30 years in good health. The chain recombines TRBV5-3 with TRBJ1-3; D unresolved. TRBV5-3 qualifies as an ORF whose function is uncertain. Specimen: naive CD8+ T cells sorted from blood. CDR3 coding DNA: TGTGCCAGAAGCTTGGACCATGGAAACACCATATATTTT. Protein: CARSLDHGNTIYF.